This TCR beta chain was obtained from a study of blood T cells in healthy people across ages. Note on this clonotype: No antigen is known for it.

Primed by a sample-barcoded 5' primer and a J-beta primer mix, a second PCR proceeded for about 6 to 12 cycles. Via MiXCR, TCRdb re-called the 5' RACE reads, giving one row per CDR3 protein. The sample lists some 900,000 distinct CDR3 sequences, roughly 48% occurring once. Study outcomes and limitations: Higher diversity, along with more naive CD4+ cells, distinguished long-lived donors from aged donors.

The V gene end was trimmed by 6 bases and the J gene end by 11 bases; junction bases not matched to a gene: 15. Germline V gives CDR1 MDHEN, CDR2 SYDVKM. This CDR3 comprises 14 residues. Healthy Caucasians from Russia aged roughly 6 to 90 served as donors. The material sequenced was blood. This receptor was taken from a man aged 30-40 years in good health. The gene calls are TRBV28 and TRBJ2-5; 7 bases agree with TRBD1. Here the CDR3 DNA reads TGTGCCAGCAGCTCTGACAGGGATTGGAGACAGCAGTACTTC. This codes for CASSSDRDWRQQYF.